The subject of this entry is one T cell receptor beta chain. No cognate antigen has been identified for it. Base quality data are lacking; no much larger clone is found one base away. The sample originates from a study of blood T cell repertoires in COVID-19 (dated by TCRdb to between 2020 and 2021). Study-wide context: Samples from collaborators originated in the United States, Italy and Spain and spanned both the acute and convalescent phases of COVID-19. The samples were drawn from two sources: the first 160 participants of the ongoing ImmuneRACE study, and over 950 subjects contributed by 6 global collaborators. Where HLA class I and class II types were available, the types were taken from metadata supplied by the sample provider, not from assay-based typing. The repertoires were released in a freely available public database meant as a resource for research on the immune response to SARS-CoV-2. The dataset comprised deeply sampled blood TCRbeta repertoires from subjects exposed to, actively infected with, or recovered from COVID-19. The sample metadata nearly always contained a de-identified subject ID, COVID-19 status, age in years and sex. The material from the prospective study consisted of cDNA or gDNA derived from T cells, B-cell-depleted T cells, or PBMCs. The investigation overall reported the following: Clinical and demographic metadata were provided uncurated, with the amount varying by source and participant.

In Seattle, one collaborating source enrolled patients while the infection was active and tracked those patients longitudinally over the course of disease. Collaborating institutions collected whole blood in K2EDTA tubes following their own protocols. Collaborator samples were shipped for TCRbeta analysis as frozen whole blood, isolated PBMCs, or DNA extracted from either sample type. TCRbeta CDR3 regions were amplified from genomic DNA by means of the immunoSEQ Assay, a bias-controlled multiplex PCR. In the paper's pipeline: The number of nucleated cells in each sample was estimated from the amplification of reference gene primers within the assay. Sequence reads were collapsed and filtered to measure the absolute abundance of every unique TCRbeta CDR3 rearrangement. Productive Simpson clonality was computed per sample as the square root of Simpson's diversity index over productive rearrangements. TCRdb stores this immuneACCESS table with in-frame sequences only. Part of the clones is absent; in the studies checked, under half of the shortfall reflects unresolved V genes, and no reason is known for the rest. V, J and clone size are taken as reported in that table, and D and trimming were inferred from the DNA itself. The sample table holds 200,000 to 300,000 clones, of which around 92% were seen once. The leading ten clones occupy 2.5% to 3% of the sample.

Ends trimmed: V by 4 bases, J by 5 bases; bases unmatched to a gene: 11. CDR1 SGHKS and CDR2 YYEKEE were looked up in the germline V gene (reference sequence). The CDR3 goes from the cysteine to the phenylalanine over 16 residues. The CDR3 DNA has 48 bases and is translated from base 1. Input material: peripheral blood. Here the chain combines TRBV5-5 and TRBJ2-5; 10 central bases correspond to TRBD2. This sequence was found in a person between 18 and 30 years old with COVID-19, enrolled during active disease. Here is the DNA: TGTGCCAGCAGCCGAGGAAGCGGGAGGGCCCAGGAGACCCAGTACTTC. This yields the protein CASSRGSGRAQETQYF.